This T cell receptor (beta chain) was documented in a study of CD8 T cells in ankylosing spondylitis. The study, taken as a whole, reports: Apparently characteristic of ankylosing spondylitis blood was a TCR beta motif (about eight highly homologous variants).

The CDR3 sequence is 15 residues long. The V gene's germline CDR1 is SQVTM and CDR2 ANQGSEA. V was pared by 7 bases and J by 1 base, with 9 bases of the junction left unmatched. This clonotype has a count of ten or more. Its matching antigen is unknown. Making the TCR beta libraries involved quantitative 5'-RACE with molecular barcodes. TCRdb re-analysed the 5' RACE reads in MiXCR, keeping a single row per CDR3 protein. The sample contains a few hundred thousand distinct CDR3 sequences, around 8% of which appear only once. The TCR originated in a male donor with ankylosing spondylitis. V usage is TRBV29-1 and J usage is TRBJ2-2, with 7 bases that match TRBD2. The sequencing input was blood, either unsorted or a sorted T cell fraction (not recorded which). The CDR3 is CSATLALLNTGELFF. The DNA of the CDR3 is TGCAGCGCGACACTAGCGCTACTGAACACCGGGGAGCTGTTTTTT.